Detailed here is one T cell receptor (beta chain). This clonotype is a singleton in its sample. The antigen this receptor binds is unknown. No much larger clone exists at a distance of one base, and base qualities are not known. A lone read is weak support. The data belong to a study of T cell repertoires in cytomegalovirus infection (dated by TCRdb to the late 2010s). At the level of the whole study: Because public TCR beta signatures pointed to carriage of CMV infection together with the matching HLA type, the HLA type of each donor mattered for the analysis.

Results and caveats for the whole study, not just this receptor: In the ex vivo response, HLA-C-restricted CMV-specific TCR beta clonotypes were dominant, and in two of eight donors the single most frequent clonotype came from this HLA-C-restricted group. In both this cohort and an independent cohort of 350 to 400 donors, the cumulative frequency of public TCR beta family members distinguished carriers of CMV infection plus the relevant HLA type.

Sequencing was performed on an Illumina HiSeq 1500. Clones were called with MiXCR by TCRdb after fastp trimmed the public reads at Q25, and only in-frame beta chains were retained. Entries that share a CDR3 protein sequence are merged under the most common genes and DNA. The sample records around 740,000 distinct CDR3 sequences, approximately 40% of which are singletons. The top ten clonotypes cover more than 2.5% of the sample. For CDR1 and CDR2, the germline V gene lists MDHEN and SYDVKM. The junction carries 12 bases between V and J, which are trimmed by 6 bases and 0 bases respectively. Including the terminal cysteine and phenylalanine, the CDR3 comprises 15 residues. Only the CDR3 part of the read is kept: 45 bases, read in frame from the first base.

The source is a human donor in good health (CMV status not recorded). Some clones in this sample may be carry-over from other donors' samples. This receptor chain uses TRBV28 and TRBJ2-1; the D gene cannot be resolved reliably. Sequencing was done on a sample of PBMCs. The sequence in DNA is TGTGCCAGCAGCCTGATGTGGAGCTCCTACAATGAGCAGTTCTTC. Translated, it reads CASSLMWSSYNEQFF.